This TCR beta chain was recovered during a study of blood T cell repertoires in COVID-19. The wider study: Material from acute and convalescent COVID-19 was sourced from the United States, Italy and Spain. T cells, B-cell-depleted T cells, or PBMCs provided the cDNA or gDNA that served as material.

Germline V CDR1 and CDR2: MNHEY, SVGAGI. J was trimmed by 0 bases and V by 6 bases; bases with no gene match: 5. The CDR3 is made up of 15 amino acids. In the source study's methods: It was from reference gene primer amplification that nucleated cell counts were estimated. The data were produced by immunoSEQ multiplex PCR, yet TCRdb's version contains in-frame clones alone and is incomplete. V, J and clone size are taken as reported in that table, and D and trimming were inferred from the DNA itself. The sample yields approximately 170,000 clones, around 81% seen once. Recruits, aged about 18 to 95 years, lived in under 25 US areas.

This TCR was sampled from a man aged 35-49 years who had recovered from COVID-19. Material: PBMCs or T cells enriched from blood (not recorded which). This chain joins TRBV6-5 and TRBJ1-2; TRBD1 matches 9 bases. CDR3: CASSTNRGPNYGYTF. CDR3 DNA: TGTGCCAGCAGCACAAACAGGGGGCCTAACTATGGCTACACCTTC.